The 23 T cell receptor beta chains given below trace back to one sample, sequenced in a study of CD8 T cells in ankylosing spondylitis. General observations from the study: What appeared characteristic of ankylosing spondylitis blood was a TCR beta motif of eight highly homologous variants.

No antigen has been identified for these receptors. TCRdb itself ran the 5' RACE reads through MiXCR, one entry per CDR3 protein. The sample yields about 750,000 distinct CDR3 sequences, 15% to 20% seen once. Sequencing input: blood, either unsorted or a sorted T cell fraction (not recorded which). The receptors stem from a male donor with ankylosing spondylitis.

The CDR3 DNA follows: TGTGCCAGCAGCTCCCCCCTTCTAGCGGGAGGGCTTTCTGGGAACAATGAGCAGTTCTTC. The encoded protein is CASSSPLLAGGLSGNNEQFF. The chain is built from TRBV11-1 and TRBJ2-1; 12 bases match TRBD2. Losses at the gene ends were 4 bases for V and 5 bases for J; bases not matched to a gene: 18. Germline loops: CDR1 SGHAT, CDR2 FQDESV (reference sequence). CDR3 length: 20 residues.

The chain joins TRBV29-1 to TRBJ1-1, with D tentatively TRBD1 (6 bases). The CDR3 spans 12 residues. Germline V gene sequence: CDR1 SQVTM, CDR2 ANQGSEA. Trimming pared 8 bases from V and 5 bases from J, leaving 15 bases between. CDR3 sequence: CSTKQGRTEAFF. CDR3 sequence (DNA): TGCAGCACCAAACAGGGTCGAACTGAAGCTTTCTTT.

The V call is TRBV6-1, the J call TRBJ1-6, with D possibly TRBD1 on 5 matching bases. Germline V gene lookup returns CDR1 MNHNS and CDR2 SASEGT. The CDR3 runs 15 residues. The V end lost 3 bases, the J end lost 7 bases, and 13 bases lay between the germline ends. The CDR3: CASSDAPGQNSPLHF. The CDR3 nucleotides read TGTGCCAGCAGTGACGCCCCGGGGCAGAATTCACCCCTCCACTTT.

This chain uses TRBV5-6 with TRBJ1-1, with 7 bases identical to TRBD1. V dropped 2 bases and J dropped 7; count of bases not matched to a gene: 11. CDR3 length: 15 amino acids. The germline gives CDR1 SGHDT, CDR2 YYEEEE. CDR3 in amino acids: CASSFIQGRVNEAFF. The CDR3 DNA is TGTGCCAGCAGCTTCATACAGGGGCGGGTTAATGAAGCTTTCTTT.

This clonotype was picked up many times. The chain employs TRBV20-1 and TRBJ2-4; D gene ambiguous. The CDR3 consists of 13 residues. V lost 6 bases, J lost 8 bases, and 17 bases lay in between. CDR1 DFQATT and CDR2 SNEGSKA come from the germline V gene (reference sequence). The CDR3 reads CSATRLEKYIQYF. DNA of the CDR3: TGCAGTGCAACTCGACTGGAAAAGTACATTCAGTACTTC.

This clonotype was detected only a few times. V gene TRBV19 combines with J gene TRBJ2-7; D gene unclear. The ends were cut back, 0 bases at V and 3 bases at J, with 15 bases in the middle. This CDR3 has 16 amino acids. Germline loops: CDR1 LNHDA, CDR2 SQIVND (reference sequence). CDR3 nucleotide sequence: TGTGCCAGTAGTATAGATTGGGCAGAAGGCTACTACGAGCAGTACTTC. Protein sequence: CASSIDWAEGYYEQYF.

In DNA form, the CDR3 reads TGTGCCATCAGAGCCGGGACAGGGGGTTCGTCCTACGAGCAGTACTTC. Amino acids: CAIRAGTGGSSYEQYF. The chain is built from TRBV10-3 and TRBJ2-7; 11 bases match TRBD1. Germline V gives CDR1 ENHRY, CDR2 SYGVKD. The junction had 8 bases not matched to a gene; V was cut back by 6 bases and J by 1 base. This CDR3 has 16 residues.

The CDR3 DNA is TGTGCCAGCAGGGGACAAATGTCGGTAGATGGCTACACCTTC. Protein product: CASRGQMSVDGYTF. The chain couples TRBV6-1 to TRBJ1-2; a possible D gene is TRBD1 (6 bases). Trimming pared 6 bases from V and 6 bases from J, leaving 17 bases between. The CDR3 loop spans 14 amino acids. The germline V gene encodes CDR1 MNHNS and CDR2 SASEGT.

This clonotype has just a few counts. The chain couples TRBV7-8 to TRBJ2-3; D is possibly TRBD1 (5 bases). Germline CDR1 reads SGHVS; CDR2 reads FQNEAQ. Deletions cut 1 base from V and 2 bases from J, with 19 bases between. The CDR3 has 18 residues. The CDR3 DNA follows: TGTGCCAGCAGCTTAGTCGGACAAGAACCTTTATACACAGATACGCAGTATTTT. This translates into CASSLVGQEPLYTDTQYF.

As for this clonotype: It may be a read error: a sequence one base away is much more abundant. J is TRBJ2-7 and V is TRBV12-3 or TRBV12-4, with TRBD1 identical over 8 bases. The CDR3 runs 14 residues. This CDR3 is CSSSERQGSYEQYF. CDR3 sequence (DNA): TGTTCCAGCAGCGAACGACAGGGGTCCTACGAGCAGTACTTC.

Here the CDR3 reads CASSGRGSAHGAFF. The CDR3, as DNA: TGTGCCAGCAGCGGGAGGGGTTCTGCCCACGGAGCTTTCTTT. V and J are TRBV3-1 and TRBJ1-1; D is possibly TRBD1 (5 bases). This CDR3 region has 14 residues. Trimming removed 5 bases at V and 10 bases at J, with 20 bases between. Germline values: CDR1 LGHDT, CDR2 YNNKEL (reference sequence). Filled out from reference TRBV3-1 and TRBJ1-1, the complete variable domain reads DTAVSQTPKYLVTQMGNDKSIKCEQNLGHDTMYWYKQDSKKFLKIMFSYNNKELIINETVPNRFSPKSPDKAHLNLHINSLELGDSAVYFCASSGRGSAHGAFFGQGTRLTVV.

The genes are TRBV29-1 and TRBJ1-1; D may be TRBD1 (6 bases). Germline V lookup: CDR1 SQVTM, CDR2 ANQGSEA. V was clipped by 3 bases and J by 0 bases, with 11 bases between them. This CDR3 region has 14 residues. Here the CDR3 DNA reads TGCAGCGTTGAGGTGAGGGGGTTGAACACTGAAGCTTTCTTT. This encodes CSVEVRGLNTEAFF.

This clonotype appeared a single time. A much larger clone sits a single nucleotide away, making a read error possible. In DNA, the CDR3 is TGTGCCAGCAGTCTACAGACCTATGGCTACACCTTC. Amino acids: CASSLQTYGYTF. The chain is built from TRBV2 and TRBJ1-2; no clear D. The CDR3 has 12 residues. V lost 5 bases and J 4 bases, leaving 8 bases between the germline ends. Germline CDR1 SNHLY, CDR2 FYNNEI.

V is TRBV6-1 and J is TRBJ2-3; no clear D gene. The ends were cut back, 6 bases at V and 1 base at J, with 8 bases in the middle. There are 13 residues in the CDR3. In germline, CDR1 is MNHNS, CDR2 SASEGT. CDR3 region: CASRSPGTDTQYF. The CDR3 bases are TGTGCCAGCAGGAGTCCGGGCACAGATACGCAGTATTTT.

The V gene is TRBV12-3 or TRBV12-4, the J gene TRBJ1-4; D is unclear. This CDR3 comprises 14 residues. Trimming stripped 6 bases from V and 7 bases from J, with 15 bases between. CDR3 bases: TGTGCCAGCAGCCGCTCTGGGGTCGGTGAAAAACTGTTTTTT. This encodes CASSRSGVGEKLFF.

V is TRBV12-3 or TRBV12-4 and J is TRBJ2-3; 7 bases align to TRBD2. The CDR3 covers 16 residues. Trimming at V came to 3 bases and at J to 2 bases, leaving 8 bases not matched to a gene. Here the CDR3 reads CASSFSEGGHTDTQYF. The CDR3 DNA follows: TGTGCCAGCAGTTTTTCTGAGGGAGGGCACACAGATACGCAGTATTTT.

The chain carries TRBV10-3 and TRBJ2-2; D is unresolved. The CDR3 length is 14 residues. The germline V gene has CDR1 ENHRY and CDR2 SYGVKD. Trimming cost V 0 bases and J 5 bases, with 7 bases left between them. The CDR3: CAISESEGTGELFF. For the CDR3, the DNA is TGTGCCATCAGTGAGTCGGAAGGGACCGGGGAGCTGTTTTTT.

This clonotype has at least ten counts. The chain has TRBV29-1 and TRBJ2-2; D ambiguous. Germline V gene lookup returns CDR1 SQVTM and CDR2 ANQGSEA. V was cut by 1 base and J by 0 bases, with 3 bases left in between. The CDR3 contains 13 residues. The CDR3 protein is CSVEVSNTGELFF. The CDR3 nucleotides are TGCAGCGTTGAAGTTTCGAACACCGGGGAGCTGTTTTTT.

The V call is TRBV27, the J call TRBJ1-1; 10 nucleotides line up with TRBD1. V gave up 5 bases and J gave up 1 base; unmatched junction bases: 7. The V gene's germline CDR1 is MNHEY and CDR2 SMNVEV (reference sequence). The CDR3 sequence is 16 residues long. The CDR3 spells CASSHGTGATNTEAFF. Here the CDR3 DNA reads TGTGCCAGCAGTCATGGGACAGGGGCGACGAACACTGAAGCTTTCTTT.

The sample holds a few counts of this clonotype. The rearrangement uses TRBV24-1 and TRBJ2-5; 8 bases are a match to TRBD2. CDR1 KGHDR and CDR2 SFDVKD come from the germline V gene. With V trimmed by 4 bases and J by 4 bases, 7 bases remained unmatched. The CDR3 is 15 amino acids. This chain's CDR3 is CATSDASGSGETQYF. In DNA, the CDR3 is TGTGCCACCAGTGACGCGAGCGGGAGTGGAGAGACCCAGTACTTC.

The chain has TRBV20-1 and TRBJ2-1; 13 nucleotides align to TRBD2. The CDR3 is made up of 16 amino acids. Unmatched junction bases numbered 12, after V lost 4 bases and J lost 9 bases. Germline CDR1 and CDR2: DFQATT and SNEGSKA (reference sequence). CDR3 loop: CSATDGTSGDWREQFF. Written as DNA, the CDR3 is TGCAGTGCTACCGATGGGACTAGCGGGGATTGGCGTGAGCAGTTCTTC.

The V gene is TRBV12-3 or TRBV12-4, the J gene TRBJ2-1, with 7 positions matching TRBD2. CDR3 length: 15 residues. The junction had 10 bases not matched to a gene; V was cut back by 7 bases and J by 4 bases. CDR3 protein: CASILSGAGYNEQFF. As DNA, the CDR3 is TGTGCCAGCATCCTCAGCGGGGCCGGTTACAATGAGCAGTTCTTC.

This clonotype was seen a few times. The chain couples TRBV7-9 to TRBJ2-5; possible D gene TRBD1, 5 bases. Germline V gives CDR1 SEHNR, CDR2 FQNEAQ (reference sequence). Deletions cut 2 bases from V and 0 bases from J, with 7 bases between. The CDR3 is made up of 14 amino acids. The CDR3 DNA reads TGTGCCAGCAGCTTATTCAGGGACCAAGAGACCCAGTACTTC. Its protein product is CASSLFRDQETQYF.